The 9 T cell receptor beta chains reported below all come from one sample, sequenced in a study of technical replicates of blood from a few donors. Using immunoSEQ multiplex PCR, the repertoire was profiled, and TCRdb retains in-frame clones only, with some absent. The sample records 8,000 to 10,000 clones, 90% to 95% being singletons. Sequencing was carried out using PBMCs. The receptor source for this set is a human donor in good health.

This clone turned up a few times. The gene calls are TRBV10-2 and TRBJ2-2; 11 positions match TRBD2. Germline values: CDR1 WSHSY, CDR2 SAAADI. The CDR3 spans 15 residues. V was pared by 7 bases and J by 4 bases, with 5 bases of the junction left unmatched. The CDR3 DNA follows: TGCGCCAGCACCAGCGGGACTAGCGGCACCGGGGAGCTGTTTTTT. Its translation is CASTSGTSGTGELFF.

This clone has just one count. The gene calls are TRBV5-1 and TRBJ2-7; 14 positions match TRBD2. This CDR3 spans 15 amino acids. V lost 4 bases and J lost 5; bases outside the gene matches: 5. Per the germline V gene, CDR1 is SGHRS and CDR2 is YFSETQ. In nucleotides, the CDR3 is TGCGCCAGCAGCCCTATGGGACTAGCGGGAGACGAGCAGTACTTC. Translation gives CASSPMGLAGDEQYF.

The V call is TRBV29-1, the J call TRBJ1-2, with a tentative D call TRBD1 (6 bases). This CDR3 comprises 14 residues. Germline CDR1 and CDR2: SQVTM and ANQGSEA. V was pared by 1 base and J by 7 bases, with 16 bases between. In DNA form, the CDR3 reads TGCAGCGTTGAAGGGCAGGGGCCGGAGTCTGGCTACACCTTC. Its protein is CSVEGQGPESGYTF.

The CDR3 spells CSVSRGMNTEAFF. The CDR3 region has the DNA TGCAGCGTCTCAAGGGGCATGAACACTGAAGCTTTCTTT. V gene TRBV29-1 combines with J gene TRBJ1-1; tentatively, D is TRBD1 (5 bases). V shed 6 bases and J shed 0 bases, with 11 bases lying between them. This CDR3 spans 13 amino acids. Germline CDR1 and CDR2: SQVTM and ANQGSEA.

This clone was recorded only once. This chain joins TRBV27 and TRBJ1-4, with 8 bases lining up with TRBD1. The CDR3 totals 15 residues. The V gene's germline CDR1 is MNHEY and CDR2 SMNVEV (reference sequence). J was trimmed by 5 bases and V by 4 bases; bases with no gene match: 6. CDR3 protein: CASSSAGGGNEKLFF. The CDR3 nucleotides read TGTGCCAGCAGTTCCGCAGGGGGCGGGAATGAAAAACTGTTTTTT.

The chain joins TRBV7-9 to TRBJ1-5; D is unresolved. V gave up 5 bases and J gave up 0 bases, with 8 bases separating them. CDR1 and CDR2 from the germline V gene are SEHNR and FQNEAQ (reference sequence). The CDR3 consists of 14 residues. CDR3 DNA: TGTGCCAGCAGCCCCGGGATTAGCAATCAGCCCCAGCATTTT. This codes for CASSPGISNQPQHF.

The chain recombines TRBV7-9 with TRBJ1-2; 7 bases are shared with TRBD1. CDR3 length equals 17 residues. Trimming took 3 bases from V and 1 from J; bases not matched to a gene: 11. Germline loops: CDR1 SEHNR, CDR2 FQNEAQ (reference sequence). CDR3 nucleotide sequence: TGTGCCAGCAGCTTCCTGGGGACAGCTACTAATAACTATGGCTACACCTTC. Translation gives CASSFLGTATNNYGYTF.

This clone has only a few counts. The chain employs TRBV7-9 and TRBJ2-5; 8 positions agree with TRBD1. The trim removed 4 bases at V and 5 bases at J, leaving 3 bases unmatched. Germline V gives CDR1 SEHNR, CDR2 FQNEAQ (reference sequence). This CDR3 is 13 amino acids long. CDR3 protein: CASSSRGPETQYF. CDR3 bases: TGTGCCAGCAGCTCCAGGGGGCCTGAGACCCAGTACTTC.

The rearrangement links TRBV6-5 to TRBJ1-3, with D unresolved. CDR3 length: 14 amino acids. CDR1 and CDR2 from the germline V gene are MNHEY and SVGAGI. Trimming took 5 bases from V and 0 from J, leaving 8 bases between them. The CDR3 sequence is CASSRESSGNTIYF. CDR3 bases: TGTGCCAGCAGTCGCGAGAGCTCTGGAAACACCATATATTTT.